This TCR beta chain was sequenced during a study of CD8+CD57+ T cells in acquired aplastic anemia (dated 2018 in TCRdb). At the level of the whole study: Extracted DNA from sorted CD4+ and CD8+ cells averaged around 2.9 ug, ranging from about 0.18 to 27.4 ug. A CD8+CD57+ expansion meant a frequency higher than the mean frequency seen in healthy subjects. The full study reports these points: About 28 CD8+ CDR3 sequences were found in both patients and controls but appeared to be highly expressed in patients and within the immunodominant clones of the patients. CD8+ Simpson's diversity did not differ significantly between patients and healthy controls (P=0.060).

As for this clonotype: Which antigen it targets is not known. It has no much larger one-base neighbor in the sample; base qualities were not kept.

TCR beta VDJ combination and CDR3 sequence profiling used genomic DNA as the template. TCR repertoire sequencing was run on an Illumina HiSeq 2000. The authors' pipeline ran thus. Repertoires were assessed using TRBV/TRBJ rearrangement plots, CDR3 size and DJ length profiles, and Simpson's diversity index. The immunodominant clone was defined as the most abundant DNA sequence in deep sequencing data. CDR3 amino acid sequences were checked for sharing between subjects and were compared against published repertoires and the VDJdb database. The public reads were reanalyzed by TCRdb: fastp trimming at Q25, MiXCR alignment, in-frame beta chains only. A single entry per CDR3 protein holds the most common genes and DNA from its merged rows. These V and J calls derive from TCRdb rather than the authors' analysis. The sample table shows approximately 190,000 distinct CDR3 sequences, and 48% are seen once. The ten largest account for 9.7% of the sample.

The patients picked for sequencing were ones in whom flow cytometry had shown an expansion of CD8+CD57+ cells. Every patient had severe acquired aplastic anemia, diagnosed using the International Study of Aplastic Anemia and Agranulocytosis and Camitta criteria. Patients had received no therapy at the time of blood sampling. In the study, sorted CD4+ and CD8+ blood T cells from patients with severe aplastic anemia and from healthy subjects underwent deep sequencing of TCR repertoires. Patients were enrolled under clinicaltrials.gov protocols 00001620, 01623167, 00001397, 00071045, 00081523 and 00961064 in the USA. Ficoll-Paque density gradient centrifugation was used to isolate peripheral blood mononuclear cells. Before DNA extraction, CD4+ and CD8+ T cells were sorted by FACS or by magnetic beads. This clonotype originated in a human donor with aplastic anemia. Sequenced: sorted CD4+, CD8+, or CD8+CD57+ T cells (not recorded which) from PBMCs.

The CDR3 amino acid sequence is: CASSSGQTDQPQHF. In nucleotide form, the sequence is TGTGCCAGCAGCTCTGGACAGACGGATCAGCCCCAGCATTTT. The V and J genes are TRBV7-9 and TRBJ1-5; possibly the D gene is TRBD1, per 6 matching bases. Its CDR3 holds 14 amino acids, cysteine through phenylalanine. Only CDR3 DNA is held: 42 bases, read in frame from base 1. Cut back by 4 bases and 5 bases, the V and J ends lie 12 bases apart. CDR1 is given as SEHNR and CDR2 as FQNEAQ, both from the germline V gene (reference sequence).